The rows below give T cell receptor beta chains drawn from one sample of a study of blood T cell repertoires in COVID-19. Here immunoSEQ multiplex PCR was the method, and the copy in TCRdb shows in-frame clones only, minus some. The sample holds 37,000 or so clones, more than 70% seen once. Sequencing input: peripheral blood. The receptors here all came from a man aged 55-75 years with active COVID-19. Both conserved end residues are part of each CDR3. The D gene is left open where the match is weak. Clone size is given for some rows only: seen once, a few or many times, or a class if the clone is expanded.

D: NA
size: few
V: TRBV4-1
J: TRBJ2-7
CDR3: CASSQDRGSYEQYF
DNA: TGCGCCAGCAGCCAAGACAGGGGCAGCTACGAGCAGTACTTC

D: NA
size: NA
V: TRBV10-2
J: TRBJ1-2
CDR3: CASSERAGPPSGYTF
DNA: TGCGCCAGCAGTGAGCGGGCAGGGCCGCCTTCCGGCTACACCTTC

D: TRBD2
size: NA
V: TRBV5-1
J: TRBJ2-7
CDR3: CASQSLAGDEQYF
DNA: TGCGCCAGTCAGAGTCTAGCGGGAGACGAGCAGTACTTC

D: TRBD2
size: NA
V: TRBV10-3
J: TRBJ2-5
CDR3: CAISSGGETQYF
DNA: TGTGCCATCTCTTCGGGAGGCGAGACCCAGTACTTC

D: NA
size: NA
V: TRBV9
J: TRBJ1-6
CDR3: CASSLSQGYNSPLHF
DNA: TGTGCCAGCAGCCTCAGTCAGGGTTATAATTCACCCCTCCACTTT

D: NA
size: NA
V: TRBV10-3
J: TRBJ2-7
CDR3: CAISESRTYEQYF
DNA: TGTGCCATCAGTGAGTCGCGCACGTACGAGCAGTACTTC

D: TRBD1
size: few
V: TRBV5-4
J: TRBJ2-3
CDR3: CASSQQGATDTQYF
DNA: TGTGCCAGCAGCCAACAGGGGGCCACAGATACGCAGTATTTT

D: NA
size: NA
V: TRBV7-9
J: TRBJ1-2
CDR3: CASSPQGRGDYGYTF
DNA: TGTGCCAGCAGCCCCCAGGGCAGGGGAGACTATGGCTACACCTTC

D: TRBD1
size: NA
V: TRBV10-3
J: TRBJ1-3
CDR3: CAISQGQPLSGNTIYF
DNA: TGTGCCATCAGTCAGGGACAGCCTCTCTCTGGAAACACCATATATTTT

D: NA
size: NA
V: TRBV7-2
J: TRBJ1-3
CDR3: CASSLASGWQPGGNTIYF
DNA: TGTGCCAGCAGCTTAGCAAGCGGGTGGCAGCCAGGGGGAAACACCATATATTTT

D: TRBD2
size: NA
V: TRBV7-9
J: TRBJ2-1
CDR3: CASSRGLAGGESNEQFF
DNA: TGTGCCAGCAGCCGAGGACTAGCGGGAGGGGAGTCCAATGAGCAGTTCTTC

D: NA
size: NA
V: TRBV6-6
J: TRBJ2-7
CDR3: CASSRSLTGPFFGQYF
DNA: TGTGCCAGCAGTCGATCCCTGACAGGACCTTTTTTCGGGCAGTACTTC

D: NA
size: large
V: TRBV5-4
J: TRBJ2-1
CDR3: CASSPGPGNSSDEQFF
DNA: TGTGCCAGCAGCCCTGGGCCCGGGAACTCTAGCGATGAGCAGTTCTTC

D: NA
size: NA
V: TRBV10-1
J: TRBJ2-5
CDR3: CASSRLLQETQYF
DNA: TGCGCCAGCAGCCGACTGCTCCAAGAGACCCAGTACTTC

D: TRBD2
size: few
V: TRBV7-2
J: TRBJ2-1
CDR3: CASSLAGTSGEQFF
DNA: TGTGCCAGCAGCTTAGCGGGGACTAGCGGAGAGCAGTTCTTC

D: NA
size: NA
V: TRBV3-1/TRBV3-2
J: TRBJ2-7
CDR3: CASSQESYEQYF
DNA: TGTGCCAGCAGCCAAGAGAGCTACGAGCAGTACTTC

D: NA
size: once
V: TRBV3-1/TRBV3-2
J: TRBJ1-1
CDR3: CASSQVGGNTEAFF
DNA: TGTGCCAGCAGCCAAGTGGGAGGGAACACTGAAGCTTTCTTT

D: TRBD1
size: NA
V: TRBV29-1
J: TRBJ2-1
CDR3: CSVEGQGANEQFF
DNA: TGCAGCGTTGAAGGACAGGGTGCCAATGAGCAGTTCTTC

D: TRBD2
size: once
V: TRBV9
J: TRBJ2-4
CDR3: CASSVSSGPKNIQYF
DNA: TGTGCCAGCAGCGTTTCTAGCGGCCCCAAAAACATTCAGTACTTC

D: NA
size: NA
V: TRBV10-3
J: TRBJ2-5
CDR3: CAISENLRTAGQETQYF
DNA: TGTGCCATCAGTGAAAACCTAAGGACAGCCGGCCAAGAGACCCAGTACTTC

D: TRBD1
size: NA
V: TRBV9
J: TRBJ1-3
CDR3: CASTDHVQGDNTIYF
DNA: TGTGCCAGCACCGATCATGTCCAGGGGGATAACACCATATATTTT

D: TRBD2
size: NA
V: TRBV18
J: TRBJ2-1
CDR3: CASSEGLANANEQFF
DNA: TGTGCCAGCTCGGAGGGACTAGCGAACGCGAATGAGCAGTTCTTC

D: NA
size: NA
V: TRBV7-8
J: TRBJ1-1
CDR3: CASSSVDMAFF
DNA: TGTGCCAGCAGCTCGGTCGACATGGCTTTCTTT

D: NA
size: NA
V: TRBV9
J: TRBJ2-3
CDR3: CASRERKKPDTQYF
DNA: TGTGCCAGCAGGGAGCGGAAGAAGCCAGATACGCAGTATTTT

D: NA
size: NA
V: TRBV5-4
J: TRBJ1-1
CDR3: CASSTGVRVETEAFF
DNA: TGTGCCAGCAGCACCGGGGTGAGGGTTGAGACTGAAGCTTTCTTT

D: TRBD1
size: NA
V: TRBV2
J: TRBJ1-5
CDR3: CASSTDRSRPQHF
DNA: TGTGCCAGCAGTACGGACAGGTCGAGGCCCCAGCATTTT

D: NA
size: NA
V: TRBV18
J: TRBJ2-7
CDR3: CASSPSLTVNEQYF
DNA: TGTGCCAGCTCACCAAGTCTCACAGTCAACGAGCAGTACTTC

D: NA
size: few
V: TRBV7-9
J: TRBJ2-5
CDR3: CASSFFLVTEETQYF
DNA: TGTGCCAGCAGCTTCTTTCTTGTGACAGAAGAGACCCAGTACTTC

D: NA
size: NA
V: TRBV6-2/TRBV6-3
J: TRBJ1-2
CDR3: CASSYSQEGMNYGYTF
DNA: TGTGCCAGCAGTTACTCCCAGGAGGGTATGAACTATGGCTACACCTTC

D: TRBD2
size: NA
V: TRBV19
J: TRBJ2-1
CDR3: CASSIEISAGENEQFF
DNA: TGTGCCAGTAGTATAGAAATTTCTGCGGGAGAAAATGAGCAGTTCTTC

D: TRBD2
size: NA
V: TRBV4-2
J: TRBJ2-1
CDR3: CASSQGNPAGGGDEQFF
DNA: TGTGCCAGCAGCCAAGGTAATCCAGCGGGAGGAGGGGATGAGCAGTTCTTC